This T cell receptor beta chain is from a study of CD8 T cells in ankylosing spondylitis. The study, taken as a whole, reports: Certain motif variants had earlier appeared in reactive arthritis synovial fluid and blood. Roughly eight highly homologous variants made up a TCR beta motif, and this motif appeared characteristic of ankylosing spondylitis blood.

V lost 4 bases and J lost 3, with 20 bases in between. CDR1 and CDR2 (germline): SGHRS, YFSETQ. The CDR3 loop spans 16 amino acids. This clonotype was picked up a small number of times. Its target is not known. One entry per CDR3 protein results from TCRdb running MiXCR on the 5' RACE reads. This sample has roughly 300,000 distinct CDR3 sequences, with approximately 8% found just once. The receptor was derived from a male donor with ankylosing spondylitis. The chain recombines TRBV5-1 with TRBJ2-7; D tentatively fits TRBD1 or TRBD2 (5 bases each). Sequencing input: blood, either unsorted or a sorted T cell fraction (not recorded which). CDR3 loop: CASSILPGTTRYEQYF. CDR3 coding DNA: TGCGCCAGCAGCATCCTTCCCGGGACCACACGCTACGAGCAGTACTTC.